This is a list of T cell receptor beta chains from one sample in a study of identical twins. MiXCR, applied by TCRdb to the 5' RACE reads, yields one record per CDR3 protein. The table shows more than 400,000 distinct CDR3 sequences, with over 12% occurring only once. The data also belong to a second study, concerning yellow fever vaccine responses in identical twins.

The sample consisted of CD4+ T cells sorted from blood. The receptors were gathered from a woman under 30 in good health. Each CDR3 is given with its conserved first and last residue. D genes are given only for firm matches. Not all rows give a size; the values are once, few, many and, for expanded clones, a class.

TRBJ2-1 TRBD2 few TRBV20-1 TGCAGTGCTTCACTAGCGGGGTTCTACAATGAGCAGTTCTTC CSASLAGFYNEQFF
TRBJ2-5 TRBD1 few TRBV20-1 TGCAGTGCTAGAGGCAGGGGGAGCGAGACCCAGTACTTC CSARGRGSETQYF
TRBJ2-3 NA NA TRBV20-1 TGCAGTGCAGCCTCAGGAGATACGCAGTATTTT CSAASGDTQYF
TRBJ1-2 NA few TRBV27 TGTGCCAGCAGACCAATACAGGGTTGGAACTATGGCTACACCTTC CASRPIQGWNYGYTF
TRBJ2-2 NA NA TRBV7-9 TGTGCCAGCAGCCGGGGGACAGAAAAAACCGGGGAGCTGTTTTTT CASSRGTEKTGELFF
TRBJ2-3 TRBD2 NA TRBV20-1 TGCAGTGCTCTGGGTAGCGGGAGTAGCACAGATACGCAGTATTTT CSALGSGSSTDTQYF
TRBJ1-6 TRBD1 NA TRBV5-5 TGTGCCAGCAGCCCCACTCCTCAGGGGGCAAATTCACCCCTCCACTTT CASSPTPQGANSPLHF
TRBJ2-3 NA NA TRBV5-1 TGCGCCAGCAGCTTACAGGGTTCTTCAAGCACAGATACGCAGTATTTT CASSLQGSSSTDTQYF
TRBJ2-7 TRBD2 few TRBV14 TGTGCCAGCAGCCACCGGACTAGCGGTGTACCATTTTTCTACGAGCAGTACTTC CASSHRTSGVPFFYEQYF
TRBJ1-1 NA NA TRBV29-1 TGCAGCGTCTGGGGGCTGGGAACTGAAGCTTTCTTT CSVWGLGTEAFF
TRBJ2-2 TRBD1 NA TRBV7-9 TGTGCCAGCAGCTTGGACCCTCCGGGACAGACTACCGGGGAGCTGTTTTTT CASSLDPPGQTTGELFF
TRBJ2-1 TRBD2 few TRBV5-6 TGTGCCAGCAGCCCGGGGGGGAGGGCCGGGGACAATGAGCAGTTCTTC CASSPGGRAGDNEQFF
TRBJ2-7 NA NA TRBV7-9 TGTGCCAGCAGCCCCACCCCCCGGGGCTACGAGCAGTACTTC CASSPTPRGYEQYF
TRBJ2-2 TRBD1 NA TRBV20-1 TGCAGTGCTACCACGACAGGGTCCGGGGAGCTGTTTTTT CSATTTGSGELFF
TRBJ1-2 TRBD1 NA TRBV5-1 TGCGCCAGCAGCTCAGCCGGGACAGCTTCCTATGGCTACACCTTC CASSSAGTASYGYTF
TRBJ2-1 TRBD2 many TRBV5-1 TGCGCCAGCAGCTTGGTTCTAGCGGTCTACAATGAGCAGTTCTTC CASSLVLAVYNEQFF
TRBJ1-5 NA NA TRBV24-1 TGTGCCACCAGCCCAGGGAAGAACAATCAGCCCCAGCATTTT CATSPGKNNQPQHF
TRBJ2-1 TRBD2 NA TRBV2 TGTGCCAGCAGTAGCAAGCGGGGGTCCGCGGTTGTCTCCTACAATGAGCAGTTCTTC CASSSKRGSAVVSYNEQFF
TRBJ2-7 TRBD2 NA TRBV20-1 TGCAGTGCTGGGGCTGGGACAAAGCGGGAGGTTCGGTCCTACGAGCAGTACTTC CSAGAGTKREVRSYEQYF
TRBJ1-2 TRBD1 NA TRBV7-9 TGTGCCAGCAGCCCGGGACAGGTGTATGGCTACACCTTC CASSPGQVYGYTF
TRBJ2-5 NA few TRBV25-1 TGTGCCAGCAGTGAATCAGGAACCGCGCAAGAGACCCAGTACTTC CASSESGTAQETQYF
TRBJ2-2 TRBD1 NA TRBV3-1 TGTGCCAGCAGCCAAGCGTTACAGGGGACCACCGGGGAGCTGTTTTTT CASSQALQGTTGELFF
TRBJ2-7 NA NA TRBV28 TGTGCCAGCAGTTCCCCCCACGGTCAGAGATCCGAGCAGTACTTC CASSSPHGQRSEQYF
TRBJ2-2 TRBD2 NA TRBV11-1 TGTGCCAGCAGCTTACCCGGGACTATTCTTGGGAATAACACCGGGGAGCTGTTTTTT CASSLPGTILGNNTGELFF
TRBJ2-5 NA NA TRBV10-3 TGTGCCATCATGGGCAGCAACCAAGAGACCCAGTACTTC CAIMGSNQETQYF
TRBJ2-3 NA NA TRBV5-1 TGCGCCAGCAGCAAGGGGAGTGGGGGAGATACGCAGTATTTT CASSKGSGGDTQYF
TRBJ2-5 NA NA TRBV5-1 TGCGCCAGCAGCATTGAACCGGGTGAGACCCAGTACTTC CASSIEPGETQYF
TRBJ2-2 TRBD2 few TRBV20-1 TGCAGTGCCAAAAAGGCCGGGACTAGCGTATACACCGGGGAGCTGTTTTTT CSAKKAGTSVYTGELFF
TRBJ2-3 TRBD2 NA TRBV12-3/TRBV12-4 TGTGCCAGCAGTTTGGGGCTAGCGGGACCCACGGGCACAGATACGCAGTATTTT CASSLGLAGPTGTDTQYF